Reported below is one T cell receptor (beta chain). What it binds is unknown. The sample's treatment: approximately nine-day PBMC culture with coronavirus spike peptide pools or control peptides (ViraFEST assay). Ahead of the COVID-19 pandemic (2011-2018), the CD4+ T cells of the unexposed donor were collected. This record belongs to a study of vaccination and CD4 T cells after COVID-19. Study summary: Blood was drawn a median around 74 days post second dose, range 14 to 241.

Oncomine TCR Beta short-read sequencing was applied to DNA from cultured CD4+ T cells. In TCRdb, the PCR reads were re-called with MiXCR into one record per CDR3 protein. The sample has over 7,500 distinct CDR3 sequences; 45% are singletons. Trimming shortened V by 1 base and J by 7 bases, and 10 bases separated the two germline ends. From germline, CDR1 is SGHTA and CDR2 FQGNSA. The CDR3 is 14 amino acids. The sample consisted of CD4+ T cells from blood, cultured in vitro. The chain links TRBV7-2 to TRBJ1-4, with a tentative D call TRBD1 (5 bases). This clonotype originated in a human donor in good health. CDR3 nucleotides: TGTGCCAGCAGCTTAGGGCAGGGCGGTGAAAAACTGTTTTTT. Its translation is CASSLGQGGEKLFF.